This paragraph reports one T cell receptor (beta chain). These data originate in a study of blood T cell repertoires in COVID-19. Study context: COVID-19 samples from acute and convalescent phases originated in the United States, Italy and Spain. The analysed material was cDNA or gDNA that came from T cells, B-cell-depleted T cells, or PBMCs.

The CDR3 sequence is 14 residues long. The germline CDR1 and CDR2 sequences are SGHRS and YFSETQ. After removal of 9 bases from V and 4 bases from J, the junction contained 12 bases not matched to a gene. In the original processing: Researchers report that nucleated cell counts were estimated from reference gene primer amplification. Clones were read by immunoSEQ multiplex PCR, and TCRdb kept only the in-frame ones, dropping some. V, J and clone size are taken as reported in that table, and D and trimming were inferred from the DNA itself. The repertoire consists of approximately 160,000 clones, with over 80% occurring once and the leading ten covering 2.9%.

The sequence was collected from a woman in her sixties with acute or convalescent COVID-19. V usage is TRBV5-1 and J usage is TRBJ1-1; 7 bases are shared with TRBD1. Source material: peripheral blood. CDR3 nucleotide sequence: TGCGCCACCCAGGACCCCTCAGGGGGCACTGAAGCTTTCTTT. Translation gives CATQDPSGGTEAFF.